The present TCR beta chain was sequenced within a study of blood T cell repertoires in COVID-19. J gave up 4 bases and V 5 bases, and 5 bases lay outside the gene matches. CDR1 and CDR2 from the germline V gene are SGHRS and YFSETQ. CDR3 size: 14 residues. The assay was immunoSEQ multiplex PCR, and TCRdb's table has in-frame clones only and misses some. The table shows approximately 310,000 clones, with roughly 87% occurring only once. This TCR came from a man aged 50-60 years with active or convalescent COVID-19. This chain joins TRBV5-1 and TRBJ2-1, with 8 bases matching TRBD2. Source material: peripheral blood. The CDR3 DNA follows: TGCGCCAGCAGTAGCGGGGCGTTATACAATGAGCAGTTCTTC. Its protein is CASSSGALYNEQFF.